The 8 T cell receptor beta chains listed next were all sequenced from one sample in a study of T cell responses to AZD1222 COVID-19 vaccine (dated by TCRdb to about 2021). The library was prepared using the immunoSEQ multiplex PCR assay. TCRdb provides this immuneACCESS table in a form limited to in-frame rearrangements. Some clones are lacking; in checked studies, under half of them reflect an unresolved V gene, and why the rest are absent is not known. The sample's table lists a count of some 150,000 clones. The ten largest clones add up to around 2.2% of the sample. The time point label corresponds to: baseline before first vaccination. Material: peripheral blood. These receptor sequences come from an adult in good health.

The chain links TRBV5-1 to TRBJ2-1; D call uncertain. The CDR3 length is 12 residues. CDR1 and CDR2 (germline): SGHRS, YFSETQ. V gave up 4 bases and J gave up 4 bases, with 6 bases separating them. CDR3 sequence reads: CASSPDYNEQFF. DNA for the CDR3: TGCGCCAGCAGCCCGGATTACAATGAGCAGTTCTTC.

The chain carries TRBV19 and TRBJ1-3; D unclear. CDR3 length: 14 amino acids. Germline CDR1 reads LNHDA; CDR2 reads SQIVND (reference sequence). V was trimmed by 7 bases and J by 0 bases, leaving 10 bases between them. The chain's CDR3 is CASMPGTSGNTIYF. CDR3 DNA sequence: TGTGCCAGTATGCCGGGTACCTCTGGAAACACCATATATTTT.

This chain uses TRBV30 with TRBJ1-4; the D gene is possibly TRBD1 (5 bases). Germline CDR1 is GTSNPN and CDR2 is SVGIG (reference sequence). Trimming left V 4 bases short and J 7 bases short, with 13 bases between. The CDR3 has 13 residues. In DNA, the CDR3 is TGTGCCTGGAAGGCCAGGGTGGGTGAAAAACTGTTTTTT. This sequence encodes CAWKARVGEKLFF.

In regard to this clone: This specimen includes other DNA sequences encoding the same CDR3. The gene calls are TRBV5-1 and TRBJ1-4; 9 bases map to TRBD1. This CDR3 has 14 residues. Germline V lookup: CDR1 SGHRS, CDR2 YFSETQ. V was pared by 4 bases and J by 6 bases, with 4 bases of the junction left unmatched. CDR3 sequence (DNA): TGCGCCAGCAGCCTGGGACAGGGAGATGAAAAACTGTTTTTT. It specifies CASSLGQGDEKLFF.

The chain couples TRBV7-6 to TRBJ1-6; 7 bases align to TRBD1. V gave up 4 bases and J gave up 6 bases; unmatched junction bases: 9. This CDR3 is 16 amino acids long. Looked up from germline, CDR1 is SGHVS and CDR2 is FNYEAQ. CDR3 residues: CASSSTPTGLNSPLHF. The DNA for the CDR3 is TGTGCCAGCAGCTCCACTCCGACAGGGCTTAATTCACCCCTCCACTTT.

This chain uses TRBV19 with TRBJ1-2; 7 bases match TRBD1. The CDR3 consists of 13 residues. Per the germline V gene, CDR1 is LNHDA and CDR2 is SQIVND (reference sequence). J lost 2 bases, V lost 3 bases, and 0 bases had no gene match. CDR3 protein: CASSMTGNYGYTF. The CDR3 DNA follows: TGTGCCAGTAGTATGACAGGGAACTATGGCTACACCTTC.

This chain joins TRBV3-1 (or the pseudogene TRBV3-2) and TRBJ1-2, with D possibly being TRBD1 (5 bases). V lost 1 base, J lost 3 bases, and 12 bases lay in between. The CDR3 is 15 amino acids. Germline V gives CDR1 LGHDT, CDR2 YNNKEL (reference sequence). The CDR3 is CASSQAPDRDYGYTF. The CDR3 DNA reads TGTGCCAGCAGCCAAGCCCCCGACAGAGACTATGGCTACACCTTC.

The chain carries TRBV9 and TRBJ2-7; tentative D call: TRBD1 (5 bases). CDR3 length equals 16 residues. The germline V gene encodes CDR1 SGDLS and CDR2 YYNGEE. V dropped 2 bases and J dropped 4 bases, with 19 bases sitting between them. The CDR3 protein is CASSVKQVNRGYEQYF. CDR3 DNA sequence: TGTGCCAGCAGCGTGAAACAGGTTAATAGGGGTTACGAGCAGTACTTC.